This T cell receptor (beta chain) comes out of a study of memory CD4+ T cells and cytomegalovirus serostatus. V lost 6 bases and J lost 6, with 14 bases in between. The germline CDR1 and CDR2 sequences are MNHNS and SASEGT. This CDR3 contains 13 residues. The assay was immunoSEQ multiplex PCR, and TCRdb's table has in-frame clones only and misses some. The table has more than 35,000 clones, roughly 78% seen once. Single viable CD3+CD4+CD8-CD45RO+ cells were sorted as the memory CD4+ T cells. CMV serostatus came from serum IgG against pp150, pp28, p38, p52. Points from the study as a whole: The CMV-associated TCR signature appears largely within the CD4+ memory repertoire.

Details on this clone: The antigen remains unidentified.

The sample consisted of memory CD4+ T cells from blood. This sequence joins TRBV6-1 and TRBJ1-2, with D possibly matching TRBD1 (6 bases). This TCR derives from an adult in good health and CMV-seropositive. CDR3 residues: CASRYTAGDGYTF. In DNA form, the CDR3 reads TGTGCCAGCAGATATACAGCAGGGGATGGCTACACCTTC.